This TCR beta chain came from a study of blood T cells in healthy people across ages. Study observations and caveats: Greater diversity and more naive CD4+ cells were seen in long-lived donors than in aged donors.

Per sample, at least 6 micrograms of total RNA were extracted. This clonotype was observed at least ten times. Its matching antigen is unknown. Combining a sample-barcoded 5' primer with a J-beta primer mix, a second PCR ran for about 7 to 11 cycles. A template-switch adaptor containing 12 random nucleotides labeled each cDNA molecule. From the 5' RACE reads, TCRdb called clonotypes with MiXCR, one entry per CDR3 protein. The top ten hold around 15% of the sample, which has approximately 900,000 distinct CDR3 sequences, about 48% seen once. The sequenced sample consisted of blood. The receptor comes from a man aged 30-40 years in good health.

CDR3 sequence reads: CASRDRGYNEQFF. In DNA form, the CDR3 reads TGTGCCAGCCGGGACAGGGGGTACAATGAGCAGTTCTTC. This chain connects TRBV27 to TRBJ2-1, with 11 bases fitting TRBD1. V dropped 8 bases and J dropped 4; count of bases not matched to a gene: 1. CDR3 size: 13 residues. In germline, CDR1 is MNHEY, CDR2 SMNVEV (reference sequence).